This T cell receptor (beta chain) was observed in a study of T cell responses to AZD1222 COVID-19 vaccine. General study points: Spike-specific TCR breadth rose after two AZD1222 doses, and depth rose as well. Only a handful of AZD1222 recipients were seropositive at baseline.

Details on this clone: The antigen remains undetermined.

Sequenced by immunoSEQ multiplex PCR; TCRdb stores in-frame clones only, minus some. The profile covers under 200,000 clones, with around 94% appearing a single time and about 0.64% taken by the ten largest. The sequence was obtained from an adult in good health. The sequences come from peripheral blood, collected on day 0 of AZD1222 vaccination.

This chain's CDR3 is CASSQDKGDRAPEGYTF. The CDR3 DNA reads as TGCGCCAGCAGCCAAGATAAGGGGGACAGGGCCCCGGAAGGCTACACCTTC. This sequence joins TRBV4-1 and TRBJ1-2; 9 bases are a match to TRBD1. This CDR3 comprises 17 residues. V lost 0 bases to trimming and J lost 8 bases; unmatched junction nucleotides: 13. Germline V gene data show CDR1 as MGHRA and CDR2 as YSYEKL.